Described below is a single T cell receptor (beta chain) sequence and its context. Its antigen remains unidentified. The data originate from a study of beta chain features in type 1 diabetes. The CDR3 spans 14 residues. V was pared by 8 bases and J by 4 bases, with 8 bases of the junction left unmatched. Germline CDR1 reads SEHNR; CDR2 reads FQNEAQ (reference sequence). Study observations and caveats: Type 1 diabetes patients showed a moderate but significant shortening of TCRB CDR3s in all four CD4+ subsets. The study notes PCR might favor shorter templates equally in patients and controls.

The entirety of the isolated RNA underwent reverse transcription, so expressed TCRB transcripts were sequenced. Here immunoSEQ multiplex PCR was the method, and the copy in TCRdb shows in-frame clones only, minus some. The table lists under 950,000 clones, 17% of them singletons. Naive, central memory, regulatory and stem cell-like memory cells within the CD4+ compartment were sorted using CD45RO/CCR7/CD25/CD127/CD95/CD27. Sequenced sample: naive CD4+ T cells from blood. The chain recombines TRBV7-9 with TRBJ2-1; 7 bases map to TRBD2. The TCR sequence derives from a woman between 18 and 29 years old in good health. The CDR3 here is CASGRERAYNEQFF. DNA of the CDR3: TGTGCCAGCGGGCGGGAGAGGGCATACAATGAGCAGTTCTTC.